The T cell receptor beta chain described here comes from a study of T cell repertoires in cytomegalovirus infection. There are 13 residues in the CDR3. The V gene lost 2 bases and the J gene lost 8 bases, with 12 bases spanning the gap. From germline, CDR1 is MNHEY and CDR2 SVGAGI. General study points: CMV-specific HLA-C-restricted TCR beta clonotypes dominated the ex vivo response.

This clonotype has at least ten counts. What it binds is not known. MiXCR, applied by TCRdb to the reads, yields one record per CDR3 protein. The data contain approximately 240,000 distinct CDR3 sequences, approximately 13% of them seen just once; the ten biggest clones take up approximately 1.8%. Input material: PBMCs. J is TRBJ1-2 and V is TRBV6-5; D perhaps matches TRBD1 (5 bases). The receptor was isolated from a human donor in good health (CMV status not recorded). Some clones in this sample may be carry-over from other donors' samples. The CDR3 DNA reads TGTGCCAGCAGTTACAGGGGAGAGAGGGGCTACACCTTC. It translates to CASSYRGERGYTF.